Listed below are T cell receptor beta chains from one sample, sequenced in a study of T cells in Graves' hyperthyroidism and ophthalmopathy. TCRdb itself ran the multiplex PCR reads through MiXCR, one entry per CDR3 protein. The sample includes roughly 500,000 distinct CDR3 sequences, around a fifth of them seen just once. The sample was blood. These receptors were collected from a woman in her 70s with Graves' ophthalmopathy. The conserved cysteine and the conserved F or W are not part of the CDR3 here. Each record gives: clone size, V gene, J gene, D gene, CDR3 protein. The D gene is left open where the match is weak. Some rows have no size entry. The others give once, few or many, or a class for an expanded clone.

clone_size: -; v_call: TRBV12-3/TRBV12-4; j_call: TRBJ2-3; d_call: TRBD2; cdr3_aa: ASSTARAGGQTDTQY
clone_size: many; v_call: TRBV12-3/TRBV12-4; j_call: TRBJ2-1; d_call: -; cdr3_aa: ASSLRDHNEQF
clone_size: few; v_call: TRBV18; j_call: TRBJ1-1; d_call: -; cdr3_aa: ASSPGGVPF
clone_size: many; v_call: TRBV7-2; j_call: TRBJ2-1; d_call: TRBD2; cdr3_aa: ASSPGLGTYNEQF
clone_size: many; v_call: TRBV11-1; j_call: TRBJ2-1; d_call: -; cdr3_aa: ASSLAGPSYNEQF
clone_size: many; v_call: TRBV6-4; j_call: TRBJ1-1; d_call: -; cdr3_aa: ASSDLPNTEAF
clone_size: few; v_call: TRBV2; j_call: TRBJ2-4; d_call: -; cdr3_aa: ASSDDIGRAKNIQY
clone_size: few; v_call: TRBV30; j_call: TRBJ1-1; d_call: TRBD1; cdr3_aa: AWIYRGNTEAF
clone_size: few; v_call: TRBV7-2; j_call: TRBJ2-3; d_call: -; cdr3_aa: ASSLSARITRRHFTDTQY
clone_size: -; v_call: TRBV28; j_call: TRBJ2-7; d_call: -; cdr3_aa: ASSPGGLSTYEQY
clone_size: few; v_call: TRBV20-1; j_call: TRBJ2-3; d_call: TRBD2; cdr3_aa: SAPLAGGTDTQY
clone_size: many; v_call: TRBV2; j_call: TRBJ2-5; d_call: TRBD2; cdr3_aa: ASRAYLAGVETQY
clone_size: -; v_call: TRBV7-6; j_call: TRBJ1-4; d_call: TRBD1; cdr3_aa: ASSSSPGQGNEKLF
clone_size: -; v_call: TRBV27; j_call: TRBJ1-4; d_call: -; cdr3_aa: ASSLAASTNEKLF
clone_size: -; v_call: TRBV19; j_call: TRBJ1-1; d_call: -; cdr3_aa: ASRPRDSEAF
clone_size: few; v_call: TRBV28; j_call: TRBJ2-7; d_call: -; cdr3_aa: ASRTGRYEQY
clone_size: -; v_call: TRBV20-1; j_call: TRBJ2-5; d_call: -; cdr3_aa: SGRRGQETQY
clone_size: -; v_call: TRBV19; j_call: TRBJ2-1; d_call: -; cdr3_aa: ASSTSGTTYNEQF
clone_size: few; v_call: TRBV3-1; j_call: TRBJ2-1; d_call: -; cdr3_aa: ASSPITTGIVNEQF
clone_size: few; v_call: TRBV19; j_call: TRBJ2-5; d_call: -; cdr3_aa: ASSNGRGLGETQY
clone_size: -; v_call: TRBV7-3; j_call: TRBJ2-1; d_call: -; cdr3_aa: ASSRPGGEQF
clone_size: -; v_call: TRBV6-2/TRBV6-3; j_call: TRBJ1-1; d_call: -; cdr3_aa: ASSLWSAGPRNTEAF
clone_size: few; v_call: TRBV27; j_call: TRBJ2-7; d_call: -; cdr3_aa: ASSSDHGGREQY
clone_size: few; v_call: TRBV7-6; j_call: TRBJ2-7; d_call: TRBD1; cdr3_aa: ASSPADRGYYEQY
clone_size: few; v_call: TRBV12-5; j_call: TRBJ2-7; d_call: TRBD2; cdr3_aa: ASGLGLASYEQY
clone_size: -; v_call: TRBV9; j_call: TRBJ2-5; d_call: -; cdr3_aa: ASSVGPQGRETQY
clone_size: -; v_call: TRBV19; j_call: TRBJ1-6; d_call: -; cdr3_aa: ASSTDTPNSPLH
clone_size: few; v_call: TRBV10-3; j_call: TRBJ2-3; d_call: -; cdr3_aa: AISDPDTQY
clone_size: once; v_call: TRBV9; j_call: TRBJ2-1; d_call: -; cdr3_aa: ASSVYRSGLGSYNEQF
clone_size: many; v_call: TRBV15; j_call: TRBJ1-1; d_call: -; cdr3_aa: ATSREGRRIEAF
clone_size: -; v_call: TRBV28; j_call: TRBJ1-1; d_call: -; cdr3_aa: ASSSGAAGNTEAF
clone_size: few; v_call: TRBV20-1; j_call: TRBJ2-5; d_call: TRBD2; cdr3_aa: SAQRLAGGLLQETQY
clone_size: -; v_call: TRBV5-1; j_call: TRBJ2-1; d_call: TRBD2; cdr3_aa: ASSLELAGRDEQF
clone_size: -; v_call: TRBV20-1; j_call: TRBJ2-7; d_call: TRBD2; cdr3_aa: SAPLAGQGKEQY
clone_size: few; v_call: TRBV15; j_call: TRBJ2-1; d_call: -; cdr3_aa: ATSSDRNNEQF